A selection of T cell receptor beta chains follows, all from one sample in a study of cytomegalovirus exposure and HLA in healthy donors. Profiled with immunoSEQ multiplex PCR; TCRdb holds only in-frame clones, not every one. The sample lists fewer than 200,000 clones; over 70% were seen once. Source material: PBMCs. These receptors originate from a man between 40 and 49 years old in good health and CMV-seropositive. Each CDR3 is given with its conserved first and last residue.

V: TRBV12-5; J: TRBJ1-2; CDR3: CASGLDSHYGYTF
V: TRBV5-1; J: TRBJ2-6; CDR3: CASSKEGQGIAGANGLTF
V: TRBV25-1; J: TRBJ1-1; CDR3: CASSEQTELEAFF
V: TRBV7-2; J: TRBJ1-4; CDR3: CASSLNRGTGEKLFF
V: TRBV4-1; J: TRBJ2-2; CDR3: CASSLAGVAGVVYTGELFF
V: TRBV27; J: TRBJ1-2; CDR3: CASSLLGRGYGYTF
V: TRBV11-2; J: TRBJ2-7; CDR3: CASSLEKRSSYEQYF
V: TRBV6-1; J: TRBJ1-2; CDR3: CASSDAGSRGYTF
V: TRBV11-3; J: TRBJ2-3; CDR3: CASSPADTDTQYF
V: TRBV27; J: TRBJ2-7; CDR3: CASSGTGFYEQYF
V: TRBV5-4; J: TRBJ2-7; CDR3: CASSLGLASGSYEQYF
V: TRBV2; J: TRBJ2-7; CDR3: CASRGTSNSYEQYF
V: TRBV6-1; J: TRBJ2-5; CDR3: CASSVNPASGRDGTQYF
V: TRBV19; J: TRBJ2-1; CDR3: CASSIRGRPAEQFF
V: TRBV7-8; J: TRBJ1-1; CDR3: CASSLAGQNTEAFF
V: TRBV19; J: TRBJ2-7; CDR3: CASSTWTSGRMSYEQYF
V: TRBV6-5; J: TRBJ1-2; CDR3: CAGVTGGYYGYTF
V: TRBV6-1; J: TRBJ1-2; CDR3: CASIYGTGGYGYTF
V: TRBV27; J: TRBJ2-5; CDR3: CASSLRGAQETQYF
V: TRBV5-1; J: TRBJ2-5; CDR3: CASSLGPQEPQYF
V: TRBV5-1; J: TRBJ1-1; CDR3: CASSLVQGEGDTEAFF
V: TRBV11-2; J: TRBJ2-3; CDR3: CASSFDSATQYF
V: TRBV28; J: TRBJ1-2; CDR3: CATRAGTGALGYTF
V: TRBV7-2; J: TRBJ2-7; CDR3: CASSLEIAGNSYEQYF
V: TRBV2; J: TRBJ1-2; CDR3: CASRIGQANYGYTF
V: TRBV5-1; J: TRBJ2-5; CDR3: CASSFATTGGEETQYF
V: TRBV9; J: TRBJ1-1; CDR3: CASSVWGGEAFF
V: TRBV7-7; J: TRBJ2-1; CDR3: CASSPGVNVYNEQFF
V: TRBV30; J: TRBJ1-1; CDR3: CACRNLTGGWDTEAFF
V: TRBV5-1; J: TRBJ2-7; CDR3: CASTSPGFPEQYF